Sequencing of this T cell receptor (beta chain) was carried out in a study of CXCR3-negative and CXCR3-positive naive CD8 T cells. Study-level findings and limits: CXCR3-positive naive cells carried more hydrophobic TRB CDR3s than CXCR3-negative naive cells did. The TRBV-TRBJ usage of naive CXCR3-negative and CXCR3-positive cells was similar, but that of memory cells differed. Diversity ran similarly high across both naive subsets but far lower in memory CD8+ cells.

To note about this clonotype: Antigen: not known.

Cells that were CD45RO-CCR7+CD27+CD95- constituted naive CD8+ T cells. UMI-tagged TRB cDNA libraries were built via 5' RACE. TCRdb re-called the 5' RACE reads; every CDR3 protein appears as one record, without DNA. The sample has approximately 140,000 distinct CDR3 sequences. In germline, CDR1 is SQVTM, CDR2 ANQGSEA. This CDR3 comprises 13 residues. Sequencing input: naive CXCR3+ CD8+ T cells from blood. Stated subset: CD45RO-CCR7+CD27+CD95- naive CD8+ T cells expressing CXCR3 (TNR3+). This chain joins TRBV29-1 and TRBJ2-3; TCRdb names TRBD1, which stays unverified in the absence of DNA. The receptor's source is a human donor in good health. Some clones in this sample may be carry-over from other donors' samples. The CDR3 loop is CSGGPGNTDTQYF.